This T cell receptor (beta chain) was profiled in a study of blood T cells in healthy people across ages. Roughly 10 milliliters of peripheral blood were drawn from each donor. The V gene lost 2 bases and the J gene lost 1 base, with 8 bases spanning the gap. The CDR3 sequence is 14 residues long. Looked up from germline, CDR1 is LGHNT and CDR2 is FRNRAP. Together with a sample-barcoded 5' primer, a J-beta primer mix was included in a second PCR lasting about 6 to 12 cycles. Each CDR3 protein is one row after TCRdb ran MiXCR on the 5' RACE reads. This table has fewer than 1,000,000 distinct CDR3 sequences, around 45% appearing once.

The sequence came from a man aged 55 to 70 in good health. Material for sequencing was blood. The V and J genes are TRBV12-5 and TRBJ1-1; D not certain. The CDR3 DNA sequence: TGTGCTAGTGGTTTGCACAGCACGAACACTGAAGCTTTCTTT. Translation: CASGLHSTNTEAFF.